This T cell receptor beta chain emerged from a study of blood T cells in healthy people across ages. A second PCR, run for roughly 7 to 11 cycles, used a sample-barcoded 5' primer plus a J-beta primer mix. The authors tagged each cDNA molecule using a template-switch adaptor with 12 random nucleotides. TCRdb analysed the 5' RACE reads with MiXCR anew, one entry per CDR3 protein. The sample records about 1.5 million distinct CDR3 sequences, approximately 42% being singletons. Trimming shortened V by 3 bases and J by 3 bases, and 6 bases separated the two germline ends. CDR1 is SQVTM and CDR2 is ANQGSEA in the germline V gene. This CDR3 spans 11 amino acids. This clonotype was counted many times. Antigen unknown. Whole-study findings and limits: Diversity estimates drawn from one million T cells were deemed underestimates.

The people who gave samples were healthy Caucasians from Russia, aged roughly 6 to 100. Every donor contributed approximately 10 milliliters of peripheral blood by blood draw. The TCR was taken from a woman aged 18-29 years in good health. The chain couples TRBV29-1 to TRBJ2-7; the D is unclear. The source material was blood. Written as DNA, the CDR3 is TGCAGCGTTGACAACCACTACGAGCAGTACTTC. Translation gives CSVDNHYEQYF.